A single sample gave rise to the 16 T cell receptor beta chains below, sequenced in a study of a mutant IDH1 vaccine in newly diagnosed glioma. The assay was immunoSEQ multiplex PCR, and TCRdb's table has in-frame clones only and misses some. This table holds about 70,000 clones, 65% to 85% found once. Sample time point: baseline, week 1 (first vaccination visit). The treatment is: pre-vaccination baseline after standard-of-care therapy. Sequences were derived from peripheral blood mononuclear cells (PBMCs), sampled from a glioma patient treated with radiotherapy, temozolomide or both. These receptors all come from a young woman with glioma. Some clones in this sample may be carry-over from other donors' samples.

The chain has TRBV6-1 and TRBJ2-1; D not resolved. Trimming removed 5 bases at V and 7 bases at J, with 15 bases between. The CDR3 contains 14 residues. Germline CDR1 reads MNHNS; CDR2 reads SASEGT. CDR3 nucleotides: TGTGCCAGCAGTACCCCGGCCACAGCAAATGAGCAGTTCTTC. Its protein product is CASSTPATANEQFF.

Worth noting for this clone: The same CDR3 can be traced to other DNA sequences in this sample. This chain links TRBV5-1 with TRBJ1-5; 9 bases are a match to TRBD1. CDR3 length: 15 amino acids. CDR1 and CDR2 (germline): SGHRS, YFSETQ. The junction had 5 bases not matched to a gene; V was cut back by 3 bases and J by 4 bases. As DNA, the CDR3 is TGCGCCAGCAGCTCATCCGGGACAGGGAATCAGCCCCAGCATTTT. Translated, it gives CASSSSGTGNQPQHF.

The chain uses TRBV7-2 and TRBJ1-1, with 8 bases identical to TRBD1. Germline values: CDR1 SGHTA, CDR2 FQGNSA. V was pared by 2 bases and J by 8 bases, with 10 bases of the junction left unmatched. There are 15 residues in the CDR3. The CDR3 region has the DNA TGTGCCAGCAGCTTAAGAAGCGGACAGGGAGCGGAAGCTTTCTTT. Encoded protein: CASSLRSGQGAEAFF.

The chain joins TRBV6-5 to TRBJ2-7, with unresolved D. This CDR3 region has 12 residues. Trimming took 0 bases from V and 6 from J, leaving 6 bases between them. Germline-derived CDR1 and CDR2 are MNHEY and SVGAGI. This chain's CDR3 is CASSYSPGEQYF. In DNA form, the CDR3 reads TGTGCCAGCAGTTACTCACCGGGCGAGCAGTACTTC.

The V and J genes are TRBV2 and TRBJ1-2; no firm D call. The CDR3 is made up of 12 amino acids. The V end lost 7 bases, the J end lost 3 bases, and 9 bases lay between the germline ends. Per the germline V gene, CDR1 is SNHLY and CDR2 is FYNNEI. The CDR3 DNA follows: TGTGCCAGCAATGGGGATTACTATGGCTACACCTTC. It is translated as CASNGDYYGYTF.

This CDR3 is CASSSILTGTVGPYTF. CDR3 in DNA: TGTGCCAGCAGTTCCATTCTCACCGGGACAGTTGGGCCCTACACCTTC. The J gene is TRBJ1-2, the V gene TRBV6-5; 7 bases line up with TRBD1. This CDR3 is 16 amino acids long. V was pared by 4 bases and J by 10 bases, with 18 bases of the junction left unmatched. From germline, CDR1 is MNHEY and CDR2 SVGAGI.

The sample holds one count of this clone. The same CDR3 arises from other DNA sequences in this sample as well. The rearrangement links TRBV9 to TRBJ2-2, with TRBD2 as a possible D gene (6 bases). The V end lost 0 bases, the J end lost 5 bases, and 8 bases lay between the germline ends. This CDR3 is built from 14 residues. Germline-derived CDR1 and CDR2 are SGDLS and YYNGEE. The CDR3 sequence is CASSVGGGTGELFF. The CDR3 coding sequence is TGTGCCAGCAGCGTAGGGGGAGGAACCGGGGAGCTGTTTTTT.

This clone appeared a few times. V is TRBV14 and J is TRBJ2-2, with 10 bases identical to TRBD1. The germline CDR1 and CDR2 sequences are SGHDN and FVKESK. CDR3 length equals 15 residues. V gave up 3 bases and J gave up 7 bases; unmatched junction bases: 5. CDR3 sequence: CASSHLGQGDGELFF. CDR3 DNA: TGTGCCAGCAGCCACCTAGGACAGGGGGACGGGGAGCTGTTTTTT.

This clone has only a few counts. CDR3 loop: CASTPQGGSYEQYF. The CDR3 DNA follows: TGTGCCAGTACCCCCCAGGGGGGATCCTACGAGCAGTACTTC. The rearrangement links TRBV19 to TRBJ2-7, with D perhaps TRBD1 (7 bases). The V gene's germline CDR1 is LNHDA and CDR2 SQIVND (reference sequence). This CDR3 region has 14 residues. Trimming shortened V by 7 bases and J by 1 base, and 14 bases separated the two germline ends.

This sequence joins TRBV6-5 and TRBJ1-1, with D hard to call. Germline V gene lookup returns CDR1 MNHEY and CDR2 SVGAGI. This CDR3 region has 14 residues. V shed 3 bases and J shed 1 base, with 9 bases lying between them. CDR3 nucleotides: TGTGCCAGCAGTTATCGTCGGGCGAACACTGAAGCTTTCTTT. It translates to CASSYRRANTEAFF.

The chain employs TRBV4-3 and TRBJ1-1; the D gene is possibly TRBD1 (6 bases). This CDR3 is built from 14 residues. Trimming pared 1 base from V and 8 bases from J, leaving 14 bases between. Germline CDR1 reads LGHNA; CDR2 reads YSLEER. CDR3 nucleotide sequence: TGCGCCAGCAGCCAAGTGGGGGGGCAAGGAGAAGCTTTCTTT. Translated: CASSQVGGQGEAFF.

The V call is TRBV5-1, the J call TRBJ2-7, with TRBD2 matching over 8 bases. CDR1 and CDR2 from the germline V gene are SGHRS and YFSETQ. The CDR3 spans 15 residues. V lost 0 bases to trimming and J lost 3 bases; unmatched junction nucleotides: 5. The CDR3 DNA reads as TGCGCCAGCAGCTTGGAGAGCGGGAGCTTCTACGAGCAGTACTTC. Amino acids: CASSLESGSFYEQYF. The entire variable domain, with the rest obtained from reference TRBV5-1 and TRBJ2-7, is as follows: KAGVTQTPRYLIKTRGQQVTLSCSPISGHRSVSWYQQTPGQGLQFLFEYFSETQRNKGNFPGRFSGRQFSNSRSEMNVSTLELGDSALYLCASSLESGSFYEQYFGPGTRLTVT.

There are a few counts of this clone. The chain is built from TRBV18 and TRBJ2-7; D may be TRBD1 (5 bases). Trimming removed 5 bases at V and 0 bases at J, with 11 bases between. Germline V gives CDR1 KGHSH, CDR2 LQKENI. The CDR3 extends over 14 amino acids. CDR3 DNA: TGTGCCAGCTCAGTACAGGCCCACTCCTACGAGCAGTACTTC. Translation: CASSVQAHSYEQYF.

This clone has just a few counts. The chain couples TRBV7-7 to TRBJ1-4, with D possibly TRBD1 on 6 matching bases. The CDR3 sequence is 17 residues long. Trimming took 5 bases from V and 10 from J, leaving 26 bases between them. Germline V lookup: CDR1 SSHAT, CDR2 FNYEAQ (reference sequence). CDR3 amino acids: CASSGRDTTLLVVKLFF. DNA of the CDR3: TGTGCCAGCAGCGGCCGGGACACTACGCTCCTCGTGGTAAAACTGTTTTTT.

The rearrangement joins TRBV11-2 to TRBJ2-3; no clear D gene. CDR3 size: 11 residues. The germline V and J ends were trimmed by 4 bases and 4 bases, with 3 bases remaining between them. The germline V gene encodes CDR1 SGHAT and CDR2 FQNNGV. The CDR3 region is CASSSADTQYF. The CDR3 DNA sequence: TGTGCCAGCAGCTCCGCAGATACGCAGTATTTT.

This clone turned up a few times. The chain has TRBV19 and TRBJ1-1; TRBD1 might be the D (5 bases). The CDR3 is made up of 14 amino acids. Trimming took off 4 bases at V and 4 bases at J, with 13 bases between the two ends. CDR1 and CDR2 (germline): LNHDA, SQIVND (reference sequence). The CDR3 region is CASSTPGFATEAFF. The CDR3 DNA is TGTGCCAGTAGTACTCCAGGGTTTGCCACTGAAGCTTTCTTT.